This paragraph covers one T cell receptor beta chain sequence. The sample comes from a study of blood T cells in healthy people across ages. Then a second PCR, running roughly 7 to 11 cycles, was carried out with a sample-barcoded 5' primer and a J-beta primer mix. From the 5' RACE reads, TCRdb called clonotypes with MiXCR, one entry per CDR3 protein. The repertoire consists of about 800,000 distinct CDR3 sequences, with 25% occurring once and the leading ten covering under 4%. Trimming took 3 bases from V and 6 from J, leaving 15 bases between them. The CDR3 loop spans 16 amino acids. In germline, CDR1 is MNHEY, CDR2 SMNVEV (reference sequence). The sample also formed part of further work on T cells of mothers and their children.

Material: blood. The TCR sequence derives from a boy younger than 18 in good health. The V gene is TRBV27, the J gene TRBJ1-6, with D possibly TRBD1 on 5 matching bases. CDR3 nucleotide sequence: TGTGCCAGCAGTTTCATCCGGGACGGTAGTAATTCACCCCTCCACTTT. It yields the protein CASSFIRDGSNSPLHF.